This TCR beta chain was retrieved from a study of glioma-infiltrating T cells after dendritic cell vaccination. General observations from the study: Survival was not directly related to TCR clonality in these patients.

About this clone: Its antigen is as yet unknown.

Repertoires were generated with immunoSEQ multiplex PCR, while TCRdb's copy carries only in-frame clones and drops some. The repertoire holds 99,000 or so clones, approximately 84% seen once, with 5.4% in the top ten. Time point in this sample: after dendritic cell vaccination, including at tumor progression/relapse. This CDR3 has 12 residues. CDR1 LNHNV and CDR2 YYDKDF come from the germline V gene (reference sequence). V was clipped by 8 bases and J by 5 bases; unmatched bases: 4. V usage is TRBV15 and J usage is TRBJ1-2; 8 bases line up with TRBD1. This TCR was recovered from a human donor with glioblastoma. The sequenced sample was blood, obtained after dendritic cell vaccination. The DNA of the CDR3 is TGTGCCACCGAAGGACAGGGATATGGCTACACCTTC. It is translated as CATEGQGYGYTF. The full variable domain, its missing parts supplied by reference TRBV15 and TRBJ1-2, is DAMVIQNPRYQVTQFGKPVTLSCSQTLNHNVMYWYQQKSSQAPKLLFHYYDKDFNNEADTPDNFQSRRPNTSFCFLDIRSPGLGDTAMYLCATEGQGYGYTFGSGTRLTVV.